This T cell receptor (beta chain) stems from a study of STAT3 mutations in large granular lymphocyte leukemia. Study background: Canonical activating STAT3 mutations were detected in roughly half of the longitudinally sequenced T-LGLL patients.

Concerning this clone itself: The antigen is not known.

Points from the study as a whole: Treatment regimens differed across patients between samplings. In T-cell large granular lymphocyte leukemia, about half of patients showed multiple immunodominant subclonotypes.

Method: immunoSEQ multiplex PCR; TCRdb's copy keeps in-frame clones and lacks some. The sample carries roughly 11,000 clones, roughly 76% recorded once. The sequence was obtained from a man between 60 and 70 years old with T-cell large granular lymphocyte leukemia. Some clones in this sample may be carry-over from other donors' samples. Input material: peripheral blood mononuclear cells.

CDR3 coding DNA: TGTGCCAGCAGTGAAGAGGGGGGGGAGGGCCTTCGAGAGCAGTACTTC. This translates into CASSEEGGEGLREQYF. The genes are TRBV6-1 and TRBJ2-7; maybe TRBD2 (7 bases). Per germline, CDR1 MNHNS and CDR2 SASEGT. Trimming took 1 base from V and 7 from J, leaving 20 bases between them. The CDR3 covers 16 residues.